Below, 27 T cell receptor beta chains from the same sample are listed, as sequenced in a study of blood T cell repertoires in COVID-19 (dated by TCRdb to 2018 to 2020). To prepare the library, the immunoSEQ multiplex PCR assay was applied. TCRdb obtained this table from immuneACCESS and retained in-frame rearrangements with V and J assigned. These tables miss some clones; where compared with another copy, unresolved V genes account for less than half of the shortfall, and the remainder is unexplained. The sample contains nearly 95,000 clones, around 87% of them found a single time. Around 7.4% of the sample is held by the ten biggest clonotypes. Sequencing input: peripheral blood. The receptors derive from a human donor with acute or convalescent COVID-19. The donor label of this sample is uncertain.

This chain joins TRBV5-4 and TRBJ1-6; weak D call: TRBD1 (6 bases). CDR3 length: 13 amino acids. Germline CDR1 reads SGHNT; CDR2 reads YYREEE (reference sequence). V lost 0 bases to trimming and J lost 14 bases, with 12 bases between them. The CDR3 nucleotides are TGTGCCAGCAGCTTGGACAGGGTGAGATCCCTCCACTTT. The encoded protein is CASSLDRVRSLHF.

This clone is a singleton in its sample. CDR3 coding DNA: TGCGCCAGCAGCCAAGCCCTGGTCGGCGGGGGGACCCAAGAGACCCAGTACTTC. Amino acid sequence: CASSQALVGGGTQETQYF. The chain has TRBV4-1 and TRBJ2-5; 8 bases are a match to TRBD2. Looked up from germline, CDR1 is MGHRA and CDR2 is YSYEKL. The trim removed 1 base at V and 1 base at J, leaving 11 bases unmatched. The CDR3 contains 18 residues.

CDR3 bases: TGTGCCAGCAGACCAGGGGCCCCCTACGAGCAGTACTTC. It yields the protein CASRPGAPYEQYF. The chain employs TRBV6-6 and TRBJ2-7; a weak D match, TRBD1 (6 bases). Trimming cost V 6 bases and J 2 bases, with 11 bases left between them. Germline V gene data show CDR1 as MNHNY and CDR2 as SVGAGI (reference sequence). CDR3 length equals 13 residues.

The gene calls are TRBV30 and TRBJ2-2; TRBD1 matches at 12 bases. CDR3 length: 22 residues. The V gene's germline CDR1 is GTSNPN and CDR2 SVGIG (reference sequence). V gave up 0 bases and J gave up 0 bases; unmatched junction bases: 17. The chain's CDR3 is CAWSVRPRDRGLRSTNTGELFF. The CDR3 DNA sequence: TGTGCCTGGAGTGTTCGCCCCCGGGACAGGGGGCTTCGGTCGACGAACACCGGGGAGCTGTTTTTT. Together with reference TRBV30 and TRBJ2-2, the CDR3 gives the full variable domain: SQTIHQWPATLVQPVGSPLSLECTVEGTSNPNLYWYRQAAGRGLQLLFYSVGIGQISSEVPQNLSASRPQDRQFILSSKKLLLSDSGFYLCAWSVRPRDRGLRSTNTGELFFGEGSRLTVL.

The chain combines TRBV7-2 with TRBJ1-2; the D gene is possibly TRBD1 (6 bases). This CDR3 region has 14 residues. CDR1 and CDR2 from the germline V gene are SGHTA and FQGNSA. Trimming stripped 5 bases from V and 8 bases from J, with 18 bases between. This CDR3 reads CASSVSGQSGGYTF. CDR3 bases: TGTGCCAGCAGCGTCTCCGGACAGTCAGGCGGCTACACCTTC.

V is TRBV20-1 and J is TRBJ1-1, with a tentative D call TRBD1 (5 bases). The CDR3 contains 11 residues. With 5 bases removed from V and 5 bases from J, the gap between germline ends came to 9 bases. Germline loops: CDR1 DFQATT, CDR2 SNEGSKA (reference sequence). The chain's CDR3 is CSAGRVTEAFF. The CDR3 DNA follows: TGCAGTGCTGGCAGGGTAACTGAAGCTTTCTTT.

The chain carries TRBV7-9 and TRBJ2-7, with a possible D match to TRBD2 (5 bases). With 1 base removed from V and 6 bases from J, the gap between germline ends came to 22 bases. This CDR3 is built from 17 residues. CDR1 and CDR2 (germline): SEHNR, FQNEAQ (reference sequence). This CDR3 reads CASSLGRTVGPYSEQYF. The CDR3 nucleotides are TGTGCCAGCAGCTTAGGGAGGACGGTAGGACCCTACTCCGAGCAGTACTTC.

The CDR3 here is CAIRGREGPGTDTQYF. In DNA form, the CDR3 reads TGTGCCATCAGGGGGAGGGAGGGGCCCGGCACAGATACGCAGTATTTT. The chain has TRBV10-3 and TRBJ2-3; TRBD2 agrees at 7 bases. J was trimmed by 1 base and V by 6 bases; bases with no gene match: 10. CDR3 size: 16 residues. The germline CDR1 and CDR2 sequences are ENHRY and SYGVKD.

Written as DNA, the CDR3 is TGTGCCAGCAGTGGAGGGTTGACAGGGCAGAACGTCCTGACTTTC. Amino acids: CASSGGLTGQNVLTF. J is TRBJ2-6 and V is TRBV2; 7 nucleotides agree with TRBD1. The germline V gene has CDR1 SNHLY and CDR2 FYNNEI. This CDR3 spans 15 amino acids. Trimming took 4 bases from V and 10 from J; bases not matched to a gene: 10.

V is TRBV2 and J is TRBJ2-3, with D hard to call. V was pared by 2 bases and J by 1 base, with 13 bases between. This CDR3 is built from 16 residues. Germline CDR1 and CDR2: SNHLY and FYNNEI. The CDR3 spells CASSEIGSQGTDTQYF. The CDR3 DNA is TGTGCCAGCAGTGAAATTGGGTCCCAGGGCACAGATACGCAGTATTTT.

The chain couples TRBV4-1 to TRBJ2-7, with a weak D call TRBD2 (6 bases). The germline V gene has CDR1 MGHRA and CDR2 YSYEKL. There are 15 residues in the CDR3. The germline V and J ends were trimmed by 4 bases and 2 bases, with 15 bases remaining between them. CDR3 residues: CASSLAVGGAYEQYF. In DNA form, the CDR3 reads TGCGCCAGCAGCCTTGCCGTCGGAGGGGCCTACGAGCAGTACTTC.

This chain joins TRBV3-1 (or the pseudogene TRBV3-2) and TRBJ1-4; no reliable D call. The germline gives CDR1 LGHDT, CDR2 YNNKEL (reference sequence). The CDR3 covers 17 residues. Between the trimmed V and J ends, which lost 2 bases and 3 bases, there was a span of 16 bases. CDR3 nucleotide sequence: TGTGCCAGCAGCCAATTTCCATGGGAGGGCCCTAATGAAAAACTGTTTTTT. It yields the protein CASSQFPWEGPNEKLFF.

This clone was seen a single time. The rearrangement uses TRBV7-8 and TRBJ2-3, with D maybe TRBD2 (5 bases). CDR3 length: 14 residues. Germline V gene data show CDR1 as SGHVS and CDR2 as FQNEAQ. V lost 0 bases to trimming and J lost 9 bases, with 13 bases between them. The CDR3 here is CASSLAQTPGTQYF. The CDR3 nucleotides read TGTGCCAGCAGCTTAGCGCAGACACCGGGGACGCAGTATTTT.

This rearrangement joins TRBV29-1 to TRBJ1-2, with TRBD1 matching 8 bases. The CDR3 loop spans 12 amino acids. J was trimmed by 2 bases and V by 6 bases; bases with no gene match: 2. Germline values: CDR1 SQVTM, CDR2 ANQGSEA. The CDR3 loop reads CSVDRVNYGYTF. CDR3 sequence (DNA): TGCAGCGTGGACAGGGTAAACTATGGCTACACCTTC.

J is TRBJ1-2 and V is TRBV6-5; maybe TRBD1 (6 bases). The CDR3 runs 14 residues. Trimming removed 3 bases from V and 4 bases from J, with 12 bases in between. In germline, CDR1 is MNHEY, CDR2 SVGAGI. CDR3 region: CASSYLLGGYGYTF. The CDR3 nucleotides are TGTGCCAGCAGTTATTTGTTAGGGGGCTATGGCTACACCTTC.

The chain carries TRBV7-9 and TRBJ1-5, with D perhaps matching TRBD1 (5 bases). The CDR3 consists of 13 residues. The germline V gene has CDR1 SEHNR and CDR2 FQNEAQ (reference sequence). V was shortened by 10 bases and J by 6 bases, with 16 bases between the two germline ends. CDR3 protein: CATSLGGSQPQHF. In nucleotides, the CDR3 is TGTGCCACTTCCCTGGGGGGTTCTCAGCCCCAGCATTTT.

CDR3 amino acids: CATSTSRDREGYTF. The CDR3 region has the DNA TGTGCCACCAGTACAAGTCGGGACAGGGAAGGCTACACCTTC. The V call is TRBV24-1, the J call TRBJ1-2; 9 positions agree with TRBD1. The ends lost 6 bases at V and 8 bases at J; junction bases unmatched: 9. The CDR3 runs to 14 residues. CDR1 and CDR2 from the germline V gene are KGHDR and SFDVKD.

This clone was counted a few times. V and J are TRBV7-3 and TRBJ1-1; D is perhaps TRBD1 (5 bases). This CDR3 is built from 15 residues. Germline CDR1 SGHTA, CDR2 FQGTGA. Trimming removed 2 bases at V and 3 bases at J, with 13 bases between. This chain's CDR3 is CASSLDPGSDTEAFF. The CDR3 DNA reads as TGTGCCAGCAGCTTAGACCCAGGGTCGGACACTGAAGCTTTCTTT.

DNA of the CDR3: TGTGCCAGCAGCTCACGCGCCCCAGGGGGCCCCTATGGCTACACCTTC. As protein: CASSSRAPGGPYGYTF. This chain connects TRBV7-2 to TRBJ1-2; TRBD1 agrees at 8 bases. V lost 4 bases, J lost 4 bases, and 11 bases stayed unmatched. The CDR3 has 16 residues. CDR1 is SGHTA and CDR2 is FQGNSA in the germline V gene.

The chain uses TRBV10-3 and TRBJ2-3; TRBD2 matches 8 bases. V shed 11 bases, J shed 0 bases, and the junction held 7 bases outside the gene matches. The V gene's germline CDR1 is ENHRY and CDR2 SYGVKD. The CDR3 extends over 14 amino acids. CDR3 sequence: CASTSGPSTDTQYF. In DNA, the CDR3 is TGTGCCTCCACTAGCGGCCCTAGCACAGATACGCAGTATTTT.

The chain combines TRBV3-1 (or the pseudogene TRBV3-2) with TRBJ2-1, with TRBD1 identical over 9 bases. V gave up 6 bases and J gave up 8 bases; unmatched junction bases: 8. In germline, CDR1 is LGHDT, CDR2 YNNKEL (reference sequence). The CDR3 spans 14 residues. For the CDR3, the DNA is TGTGCCAGCAGTCAGAGGACAGGGGACGATGAGCAGTTCTTC. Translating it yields CASSQRTGDDEQFF.

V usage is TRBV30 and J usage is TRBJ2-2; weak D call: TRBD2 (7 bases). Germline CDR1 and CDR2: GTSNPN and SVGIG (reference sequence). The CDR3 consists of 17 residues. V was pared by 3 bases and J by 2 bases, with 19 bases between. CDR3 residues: CAWSGPVGGRNTGELFF. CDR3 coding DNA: TGTGCCTGGAGCGGCCCGGTGGGGGGGCGTAACACCGGGGAGCTGTTTTTT. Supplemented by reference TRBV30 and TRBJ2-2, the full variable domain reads SQTIHQWPATLVQPVGSPLSLECTVEGTSNPNLYWYRQAAGRGLQLLFYSVGIGQISSEVPQNLSASRPQDRQFILSSKKLLLSDSGFYLCAWSGPVGGRNTGELFFGEGSRLTVL.

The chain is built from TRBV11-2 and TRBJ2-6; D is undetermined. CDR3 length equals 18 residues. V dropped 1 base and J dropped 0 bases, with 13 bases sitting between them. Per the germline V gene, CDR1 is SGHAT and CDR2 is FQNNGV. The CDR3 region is CASSLVSPSASGANVLTF. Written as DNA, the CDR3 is TGTGCCAGCAGCTTAGTAAGTCCCAGCGCCTCTGGGGCCAACGTCCTGACTTTC.

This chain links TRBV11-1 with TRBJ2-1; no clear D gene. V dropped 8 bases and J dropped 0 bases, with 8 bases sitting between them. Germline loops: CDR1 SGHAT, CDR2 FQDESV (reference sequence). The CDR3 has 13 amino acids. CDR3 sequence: CASQTDSYNEQFF. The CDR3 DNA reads TGTGCCAGCCAAACAGACTCCTACAATGAGCAGTTCTTC.

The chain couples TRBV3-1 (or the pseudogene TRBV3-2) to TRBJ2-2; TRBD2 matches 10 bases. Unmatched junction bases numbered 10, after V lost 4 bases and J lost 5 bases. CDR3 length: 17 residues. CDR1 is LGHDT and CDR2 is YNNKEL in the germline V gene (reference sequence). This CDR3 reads CASSRSGGKSRTGELFF. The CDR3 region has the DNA TGTGCCAGCAGCCGTAGCGGGGGGAAGAGCCGTACCGGGGAGCTGTTTTTT.

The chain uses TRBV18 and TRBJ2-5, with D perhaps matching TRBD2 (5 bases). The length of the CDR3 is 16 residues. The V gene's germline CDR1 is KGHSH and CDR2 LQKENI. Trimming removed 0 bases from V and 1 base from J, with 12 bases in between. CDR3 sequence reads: CASSPPSRLLQETQYF. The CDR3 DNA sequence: TGTGCCAGCTCACCACCGTCTCGACTACTCCAAGAGACCCAGTACTTC. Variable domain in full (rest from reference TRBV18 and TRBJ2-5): NAGVMQNPRHLVRRRGQEARLRCSPMKGHSHVYWYRQLPEEGLKFMVYLQKENIIDESGMPKERFSAEFPKEGPSILRIQQVVRGDSAAYFCASSPPSRLLQETQYFGPGTRLLVL.

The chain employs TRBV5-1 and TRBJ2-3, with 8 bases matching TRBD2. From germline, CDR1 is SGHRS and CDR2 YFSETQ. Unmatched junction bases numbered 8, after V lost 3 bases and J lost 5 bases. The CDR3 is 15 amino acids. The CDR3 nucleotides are TGCGCCAGCAGCTCGCAGCGGGGGTGGGTAGATACGCAGTATTTT. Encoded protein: CASSSQRGWVDTQYF.